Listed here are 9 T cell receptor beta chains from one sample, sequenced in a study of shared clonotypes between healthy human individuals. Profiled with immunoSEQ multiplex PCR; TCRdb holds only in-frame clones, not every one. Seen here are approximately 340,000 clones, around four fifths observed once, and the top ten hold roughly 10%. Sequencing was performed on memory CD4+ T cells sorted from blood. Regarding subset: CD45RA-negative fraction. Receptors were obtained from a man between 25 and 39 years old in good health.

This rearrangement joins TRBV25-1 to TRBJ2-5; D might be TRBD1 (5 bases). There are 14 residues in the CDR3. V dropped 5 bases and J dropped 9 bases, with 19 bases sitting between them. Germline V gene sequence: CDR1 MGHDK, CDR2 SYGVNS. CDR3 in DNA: TGTGCCAGCAGTCAGGAACGCCCCCCAGGGCCCCAGTACTTC. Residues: CASSQERPPGPQYF.

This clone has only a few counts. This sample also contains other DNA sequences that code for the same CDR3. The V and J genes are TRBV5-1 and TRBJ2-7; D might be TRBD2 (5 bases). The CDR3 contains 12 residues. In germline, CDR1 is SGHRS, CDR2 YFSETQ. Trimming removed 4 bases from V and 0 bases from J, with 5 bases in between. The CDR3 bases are TGCGCCAGCAGCCGGGACTCCTACGAGCAGTACTTC. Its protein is CASSRDSYEQYF.

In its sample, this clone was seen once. CDR3 sequence reads: CASSTQGRGTDTQYF. CDR3 sequence (DNA): TGTGCCAGTAGTACACAGGGAAGAGGCACAGATACGCAGTATTTT. The chain combines TRBV19 with TRBJ2-3; perhaps TRBD1 as D (6 bases). Trimming pared 4 bases from V and 1 base from J, leaving 12 bases between. CDR1 is LNHDA and CDR2 is SQIVND in the germline V gene (reference sequence). The CDR3 totals 15 residues.

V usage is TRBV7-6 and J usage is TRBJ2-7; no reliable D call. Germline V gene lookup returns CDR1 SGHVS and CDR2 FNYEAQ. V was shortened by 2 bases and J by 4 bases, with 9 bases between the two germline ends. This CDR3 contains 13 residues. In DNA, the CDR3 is TGTGCCAGCAGCTTATTAGGGCCGTACGAGCAGTACTTC. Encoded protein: CASSLLGPYEQYF.

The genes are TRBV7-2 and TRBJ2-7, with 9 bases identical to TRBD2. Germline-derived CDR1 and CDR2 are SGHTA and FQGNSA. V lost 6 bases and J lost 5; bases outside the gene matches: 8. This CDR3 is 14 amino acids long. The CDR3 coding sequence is TGTGCCAGCAGTTTTAGCGGGAGAATCGACGAGCAGTACTTC. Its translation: CASSFSGRIDEQYF.

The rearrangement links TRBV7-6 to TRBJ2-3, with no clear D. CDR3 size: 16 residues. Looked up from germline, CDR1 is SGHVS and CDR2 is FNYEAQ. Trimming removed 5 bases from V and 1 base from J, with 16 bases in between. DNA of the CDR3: TGTGCCAGCAGCCCAACCCTGTCCGGTCGCACAGATACGCAGTATTTT. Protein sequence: CASSPTLSGRTDTQYF.

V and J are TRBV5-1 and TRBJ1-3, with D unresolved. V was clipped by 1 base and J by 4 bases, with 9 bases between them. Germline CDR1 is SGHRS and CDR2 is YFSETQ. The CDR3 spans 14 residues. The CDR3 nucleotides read TGCGCCAGCAGCTTGATGGACCTCGGAAACACCATATATTTT. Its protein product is CASSLMDLGNTIYF. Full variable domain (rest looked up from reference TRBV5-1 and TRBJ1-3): KAGVTQTPRYLIKTRGQQVTLSCSPISGHRSVSWYQQTPGQGLQFLFEYFSETQRNKGNFPGRFSGRQFSNSRSEMNVSTLELGDSALYLCASSLMDLGNTIYFGEGSWLTVV.

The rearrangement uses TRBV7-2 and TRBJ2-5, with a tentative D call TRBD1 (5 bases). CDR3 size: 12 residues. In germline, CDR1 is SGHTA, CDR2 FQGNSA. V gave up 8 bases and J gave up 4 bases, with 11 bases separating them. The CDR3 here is CASGYRGETQYF. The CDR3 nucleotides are TGTGCCAGCGGATATAGGGGAGAGACCCAGTACTTC.

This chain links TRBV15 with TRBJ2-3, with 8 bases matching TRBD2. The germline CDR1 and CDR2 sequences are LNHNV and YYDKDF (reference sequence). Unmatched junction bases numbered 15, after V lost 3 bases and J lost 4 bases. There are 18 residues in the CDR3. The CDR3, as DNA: TGTGCCACCAGCAGCCGCTTGGGTGTCGGGAGGGGGGCAGATACGCAGTATTTT. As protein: CATSSRLGVGRGADTQYF.